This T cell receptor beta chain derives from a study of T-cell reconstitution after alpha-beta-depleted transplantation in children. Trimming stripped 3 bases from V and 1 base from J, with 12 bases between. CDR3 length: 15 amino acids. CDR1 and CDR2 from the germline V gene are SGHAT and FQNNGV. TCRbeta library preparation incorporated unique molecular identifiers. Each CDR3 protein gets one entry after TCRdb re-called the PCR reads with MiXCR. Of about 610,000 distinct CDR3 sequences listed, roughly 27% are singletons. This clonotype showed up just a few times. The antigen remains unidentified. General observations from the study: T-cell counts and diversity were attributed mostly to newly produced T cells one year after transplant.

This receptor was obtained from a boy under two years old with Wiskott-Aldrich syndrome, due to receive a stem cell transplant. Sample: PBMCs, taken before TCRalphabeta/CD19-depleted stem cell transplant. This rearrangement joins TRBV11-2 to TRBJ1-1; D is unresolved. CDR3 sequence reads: CASSLRAAGNTEAFF. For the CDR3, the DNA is TGTGCCAGCAGCTTGAGGGCCGCTGGGAACACTGAAGCTTTCTTT.